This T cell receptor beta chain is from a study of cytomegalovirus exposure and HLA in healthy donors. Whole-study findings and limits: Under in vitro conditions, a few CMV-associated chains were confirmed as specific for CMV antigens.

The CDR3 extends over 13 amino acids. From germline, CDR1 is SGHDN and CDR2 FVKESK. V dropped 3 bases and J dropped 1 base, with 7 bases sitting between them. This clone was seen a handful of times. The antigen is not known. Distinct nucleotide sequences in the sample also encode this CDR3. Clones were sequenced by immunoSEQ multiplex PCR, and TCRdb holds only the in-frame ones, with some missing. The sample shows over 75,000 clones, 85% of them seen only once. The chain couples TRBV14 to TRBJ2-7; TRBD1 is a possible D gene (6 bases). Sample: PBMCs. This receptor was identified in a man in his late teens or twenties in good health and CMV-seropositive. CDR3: CASSQGQSYEQYV. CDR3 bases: TGTGCCAGCAGCCAGGGACAATCCTACGAGCAGTACGTC.